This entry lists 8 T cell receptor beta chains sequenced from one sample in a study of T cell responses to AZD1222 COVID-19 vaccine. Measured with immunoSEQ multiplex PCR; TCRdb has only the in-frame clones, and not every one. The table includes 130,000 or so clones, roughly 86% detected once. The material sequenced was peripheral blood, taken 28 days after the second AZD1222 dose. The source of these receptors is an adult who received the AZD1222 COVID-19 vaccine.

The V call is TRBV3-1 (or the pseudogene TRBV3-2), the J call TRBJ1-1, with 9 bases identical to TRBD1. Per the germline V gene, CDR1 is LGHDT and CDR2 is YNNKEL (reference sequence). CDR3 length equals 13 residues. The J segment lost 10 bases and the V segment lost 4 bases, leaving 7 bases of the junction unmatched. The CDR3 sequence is CASSPGQGMGAFF. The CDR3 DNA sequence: TGTGCCAGCAGCCCCGGACAGGGGATGGGAGCTTTCTTT.

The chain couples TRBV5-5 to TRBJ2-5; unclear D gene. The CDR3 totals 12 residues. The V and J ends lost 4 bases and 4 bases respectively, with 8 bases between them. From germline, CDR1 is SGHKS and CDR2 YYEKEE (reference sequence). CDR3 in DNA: TGTGCCAGCAGCCCTTCGACAGAGACCCAGTACTTC. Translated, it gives CASSPSTETQYF.

CDR3 sequence (DNA): TGTGCCAGCAGCTCAACCGGGACAGGGTCGACCTACACCTTC. Translated: CASSSTGTGSTYTF. This chain joins TRBV7-8 and TRBJ1-2; 9 bases align to TRBD1. The CDR3 has 14 residues. Trimming cost V 4 bases and J 10 bases; bases outside gene matches: 10. The germline CDR1 and CDR2 sequences are SGHVS and FQNEAQ.

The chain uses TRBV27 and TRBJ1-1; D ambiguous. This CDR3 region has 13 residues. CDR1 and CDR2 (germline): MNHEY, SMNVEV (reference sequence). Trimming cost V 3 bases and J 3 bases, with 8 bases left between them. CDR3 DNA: TGTGCCAGCAGTTTTAAGTGGGACACTGAAGCTTTCTTT. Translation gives CASSFKWDTEAFF.

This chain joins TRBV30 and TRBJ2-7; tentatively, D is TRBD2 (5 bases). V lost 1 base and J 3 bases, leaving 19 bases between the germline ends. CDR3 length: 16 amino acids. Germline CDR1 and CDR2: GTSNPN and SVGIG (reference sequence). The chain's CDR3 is CAWSGAGSSPFYEQYF. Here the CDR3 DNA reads TGTGCCTGGAGTGGGGCGGGCAGTTCTCCGTTCTACGAGCAGTACTTC.

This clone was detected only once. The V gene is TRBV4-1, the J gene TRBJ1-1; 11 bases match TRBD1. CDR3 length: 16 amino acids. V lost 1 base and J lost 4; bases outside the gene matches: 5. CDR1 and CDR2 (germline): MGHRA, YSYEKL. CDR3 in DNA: TGCGCCAGCAGCCAAGGGGACAGGGGGATGAGCACTGAAGCTTTCTTT. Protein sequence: CASSQGDRGMSTEAFF.

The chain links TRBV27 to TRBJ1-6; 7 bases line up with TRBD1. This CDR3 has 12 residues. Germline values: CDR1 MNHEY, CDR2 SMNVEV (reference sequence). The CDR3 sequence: CVSGQYNSPLHF. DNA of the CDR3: TGTGTTTCGGGACAGTATAATTCACCCCTCCACTTT.

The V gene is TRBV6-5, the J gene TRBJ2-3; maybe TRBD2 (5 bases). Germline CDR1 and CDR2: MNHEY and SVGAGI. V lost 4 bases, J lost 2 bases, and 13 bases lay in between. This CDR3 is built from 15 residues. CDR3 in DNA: TGTGCCAGCAGTTCCGGATTACTAGACACAGATACGCAGTATTTT. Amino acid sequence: CASSSGLLDTDTQYF.